Below are 12 T cell receptor beta chains sequenced from a single sample in a study of shared clonotypes between healthy human individuals. Profiled with immunoSEQ multiplex PCR; TCRdb holds only in-frame clones, not every one. Among some 2,500,000 clones listed, approximately 94% were seen once. Sequenced material: naive CD4+ T cells from PBMCs. As for subset: CD45RA+ positively selected. All receptors derive from a man between 18 and 29 years old in good health. Some clones in this sample may be carry-over from other donors' samples.

Here the CDR3 reads CASSKAQGMNTEAFF. The CDR3 DNA follows: TGTGCCAGCAGCAAAGCTCAGGGAATGAACACTGAAGCTTTCTTT. The rearrangement links TRBV21-1 to TRBJ1-1; TRBD1 is taken as the D call from the table, unchecked against the DNA. TRBV21-1 is annotated as a pseudogene. The CDR3 covers 15 residues.

The chain has TRBV4-2 and TRBJ1-2; 8 nucleotides agree with TRBD1. This CDR3 is built from 14 residues. Germline assignment: CDR1 LGHNA and CDR2 YNFKEQ. The V and J ends lost 4 bases and 3 bases, in that order; junction bases with no gene match: 4. CDR3 bases: TGTGCCAGCAGCCGCCAACAGGGGGACTATGGCTACACCTTC. The encoded protein is CASSRQQGDYGYTF.

CDR3 region: CSAGGRDQPQHF. Here the CDR3 DNA reads TGCAGCGCTGGAGGAAGGGATCAGCCCCAGCATTTT. The gene calls are TRBV29-1 and TRBJ1-5; D unresolved. This CDR3 has 12 residues. With 7 bases removed from V and 5 bases from J, the gap between germline ends came to 12 bases. The V gene's germline CDR1 is SQVTM and CDR2 ANQGSEA.

The table lists this clone with a count of one. The chain is built from TRBV9 and TRBJ2-5, with a weak D call TRBD1 (6 bases). This CDR3 is built from 15 residues. Germline V gives CDR1 SGDLS, CDR2 YYNGEE. V lost 3 bases and J 5 bases, leaving 17 bases between the germline ends. The CDR3 DNA is TGTGCCAGCAGCGAGAGGGGGTTGTTTGGCGAGACCCAGTACTTC. Encoded protein: CASSERGLFGETQYF.

The chain has TRBV9 and TRBJ1-1, with D maybe TRBD1 (5 bases). Germline V gene sequence: CDR1 SGDLS, CDR2 YYNGEE. Trimming pared 4 bases from V and 4 bases from J, leaving 20 bases between. There are 16 residues in the CDR3. Here the CDR3 reads CASSPEGRQGGTEAFF. The CDR3 region has the DNA TGTGCCAGCAGCCCAGAAGGTCGGCAGGGAGGCACTGAAGCTTTCTTT.

CDR3 DNA sequence: TGTGCCAGTAGTATAGGGGGGGGAACTTCGACCGAGCAGTACTTC. Translating gives CASSIGGGTSTEQYF. The rearrangement joins TRBV19 to TRBJ2-7; 7 bases fit TRBD2. This CDR3 comprises 15 residues. J lost 6 bases, V lost 1 base, and 9 bases had no gene match. In germline, CDR1 is LNHDA, CDR2 SQIVND (reference sequence).

This clone has only one observation. The chain combines TRBV28 with TRBJ2-7, with D maybe TRBD1 (6 bases). Trimming stripped 2 bases from V and 0 bases from J, with 17 bases between. The germline V gene has CDR1 MDHEN and CDR2 SYDVKM. The CDR3 length is 17 residues. CDR3 DNA: TGTGCCAGCAGTTTAAGTGGCATGGACAGCTTCTCCTACGAGCAGTACTTC. Translation gives CASSLSGMDSFSYEQYF.

The chain recombines TRBV10-2 with TRBJ2-3; D may correspond to TRBD1 or TRBD2 (5 bases each). Germline CDR1 and CDR2: WSHSY and SAAADI. The CDR3 extends over 16 amino acids. The ends were cut back, 6 bases at V and 0 bases at J, with 16 bases in the middle. CDR3 sequence reads: CASSERGRTSTDTQYF. In DNA form, the CDR3 reads TGCGCCAGCAGCGAGAGGGGACGTACTAGCACAGATACGCAGTATTTT.

The chain joins TRBV6-6 to TRBJ2-1; D remains unclear. Trimming stripped 2 bases from V and 7 bases from J, with 6 bases between. CDR1 and CDR2 from the germline V gene are MNHNY and SVGAGI (reference sequence). The CDR3 spans 12 residues. The CDR3 DNA sequence: TGTGCCAGCAGTTACGTGAGGAATGAGCAGTTCTTC. Its translation: CASSYVRNEQFF.

The chain uses TRBV6-6 and TRBJ2-1, with 7 nucleotides matching TRBD1. Germline CDR1 MNHNY, CDR2 SVGAGI (reference sequence). Losses at the gene ends were 2 bases for V and 2 bases for J; bases not matched to a gene: 6. The CDR3 runs 16 residues. The CDR3 DNA reads as TGTGCCAGCAGTTACCAAGACAGGGACACCTACAATGAGCAGTTCTTC. Its protein product is CASSYQDRDTYNEQFF.

J is TRBJ2-3 and V is TRBV11-3; D gene unclear. Germline CDR1 and CDR2: SGHNT and YENEEA. There are 15 residues in the CDR3. Trimming stripped 0 bases from V and 0 bases from J, with 7 bases between. CDR3 in amino acids: CASSLDSGSTDTQYF. CDR3 bases: TGTGCCAGCAGCTTAGATTCGGGTAGCACAGATACGCAGTATTTT.

The genes are TRBV27 and TRBJ2-3; 7 nucleotides match TRBD1. After removal of 8 bases from V and 2 bases from J, the junction contained 19 bases not matched to a gene. From germline, CDR1 is MNHEY and CDR2 SMNVEV (reference sequence). CDR3 length equals 18 residues. CDR3 protein: CASLPLPGQRILTDTQYF. DNA for the CDR3: TGTGCCAGCCTCCCCCTCCCGGGACAGCGGATACTCACAGATACGCAGTATTTT.